These 31 T cell receptor beta chains were all obtained from the same sample, sequenced in a study of tumor-infiltrating lymphocytes in primary liver carcinoma. Making TCR beta cDNA involved roughly 0.55 ug total RNA and a constant-region primer. It was through three nested multiplex PCR rounds of slightly modified ARM-PCR that TCR beta libraries arose. It was with TRBV1-TRBV30 forward primers and a C-beta reverse primer that the first two PCR rounds were run, at approximately 10 cycles each. TCRdb fed the multiplex PCR reads into MiXCR, producing one record per CDR3 protein. The table lists 90,000 to 150,000 distinct CDR3 sequences, around 60% of them singletons. Co-extracted RNA and DNA came from 20-30 mg of unsorted bulk tissue. Sequencing was performed on liver tumor tissue from sampling region 1. The subset here: tumor region T1, superior pole. The origin of the receptors is a woman in her sixties with primary liver carcinoma and hepatitis B virus infection.

As for this clonotype: Being one base from a much bigger clone, this may be a read error. Here the CDR3 reads CSVEYGETQYF. The CDR3 DNA sequence: TGCAGCGTTGAATACGGAGAGACCCAGTACTTC. The J gene is TRBJ2-5, the V gene TRBV29-1, with no clear D. The CDR3 runs to 11 residues. The germline gives CDR1 SQVTM, CDR2 ANQGSEA. With 2 bases removed from V and 4 bases from J, the gap between germline ends came to 5 bases.

Ten or more counts support this clonotype. The V call is TRBV5-1, the J call TRBJ2-1; the D call may be TRBD1 or TRBD2 (7 bases each). Germline V lookup: CDR1 SGHRS, CDR2 YFSETQ. V lost 4 bases and J 10 bases, leaving 21 bases between the germline ends. This CDR3 contains 15 residues. The CDR3 region has the DNA TGCGCCAGCAGCCGAGACAGGGAGGGAGCCAGGGAGCAGTTCTTC. Translation gives CASSRDREGAREQFF. Together with reference TRBV5-1 and TRBJ2-1, the CDR3 gives the full variable domain: KAGVTQTPRYLIKTRGQQVTLSCSPISGHRSVSWYQQTPGQGLQFLFEYFSETQRNKGNFPGRFSGRQFSNSRSEMNVSTLELGDSALYLCASSRDREGAREQFFGPGTRLTVL.

This clonotype was counted many times. The chain has TRBV6-2 or TRBV6-3 and TRBJ2-7; D possibly uses TRBD1 or TRBD2 (5 bases each). This CDR3 region has 15 residues. Trimming shortened V by 6 bases and J by 3 bases, and 18 bases separated the two germline ends. Germline CDR1 is MNHEY and CDR2 is SVGEGT. The DNA for the CDR3 is TGTGCCAGCAGCGACCTCCGGGACGACGTCTACGAGCAGTACTTC. Residues: CASSDLRDDVYEQYF.

Note on this clonotype: The conserved phenylalanine or tryptophan normally closing the CDR3 is absent here, so this likely arose from a read error. The chain combines TRBV29-1 with TRBJ2-5; D is unclear. Germline loops: CDR1 SQVTM, CDR2 ANQGSEA. The V gene lost 4 bases and the J gene lost 3 bases, with 12 bases spanning the gap. This CDR3 is built from 13 residues. The CDR3 DNA follows: TGCAGCGTTGGATCAGGATGGGAAGAGACCCAGTACTTG. Protein sequence: CSVGSGWEETQYL.

This clonotype was detected once. At one of its ends the junction is not consistent with the germline gene, which may arise from a read error. The rearrangement uses TRBV4-2 and TRBJ1-3; D gene ambiguous. Germline lookup yields CDR1 LGHNA and CDR2 YNFKEQ. This CDR3 is built from 12 residues. CDR3 sequence (DNA): TGTGACAGCAGTCAAGTTTCGGACACCATATATTTT. This translates into CDSSQVSDTIYF.

A note on this clonotype: This may come from a read error, since a much larger clone is one base off. Lacking the conserved final phenylalanine or tryptophan, this CDR3 likely reflects a read error. The CDR3 region has the DNA TGCGCCAGCAGTGAGGGACCCGAGAGCGGCGAGCAGTTCATC. Residues: CASSEGPESGEQFI. V gene TRBV10-1 combines with J gene TRBJ2-1, with a possible D match to TRBD2 (5 bases). Germline V gives CDR1 WNHNN, CDR2 SYGVQD (reference sequence). This CDR3 is built from 14 residues. With 2 bases removed from V and 10 bases from J, the gap between germline ends came to 15 bases.

Of note for this clonotype: This could be a read error, since a much larger clone is one nucleotide away. The genes are TRBV7-9 and TRBJ2-3; 13 nucleotides match TRBD2. Germline V lookup: CDR1 SEHNR, CDR2 FQNEAQ (reference sequence). This CDR3 comprises 16 residues. V lost 4 bases and J lost 3; bases outside the gene matches: 4. CDR3 DNA sequence: TGTGCCAGCAGCTCCGGACTAGCGGGAGTAACAGATACGCAGTATTTT. Translated: CASSSGLAGVTDTQYF.

The sample holds one count of this clonotype. The chain is built from TRBV11-2 and TRBJ2-5; 8 bases are a match to TRBD2. From germline, CDR1 is SGHAT and CDR2 FQNNGV. The CDR3 loop spans 15 amino acids. V was pared by 9 bases and J by 1 base, with 10 bases of the junction left unmatched. The CDR3 region is CASSRGLVFQETQYF. As DNA, the CDR3 is TGTGCCAGTAGCCGGGGACTAGTCTTCCAAGAGACCCAGTACTTC.

Note on this clonotype: A read error may explain this, as a much larger clone is one base away. As DNA, the CDR3 is TGTGCTAGCCTACGGGGGGAAAATACCGATACGCAGTATTTT. Its translation is CASLRGENTDTQYF. The chain employs TRBV12-5 and TRBJ2-3; the match to TRBD2 covers 7 bases. Germline assignment: CDR1 LGHNT and CDR2 FRNRAP. The CDR3 runs 14 residues. With 9 bases clipped from V and 6 bases from J, the junction kept 12 bases outside the gene matches. Drawing the rest from reference TRBV12-5 and TRBJ2-3, the complete variable domain is DARVTQTPRHKVTEMGQEVTMRCQPILGHNTVFWYRQTMMQGLELLAYFRNRAPLDDSGMPKDRFSAEMPDATLATLKIQPSEPRDSAVYFCASLRGENTDTQYFGPGTRLTVL.

Comments on this clonotype: The junction shows a germline mismatch at one end, possibly a read error. V and J are TRBV11-3 and TRBJ2-7, with TRBD1 matching over 8 bases. Germline CDR1 SGHNT, CDR2 YENEEA. The CDR3 loop spans 15 amino acids. The CDR3 protein is CASSPRTGRNYEQYF. For the CDR3, the DNA is TGTGCCAGCAGCCCCAGGACAGGGCGCAACTACGAGCAGTATTTC. Looking up the rest from reference TRBV11-3 and TRBJ2-7 gives the full variable domain: EAGVVQSPRYKIIEKKQPVAFWCNPISGHNTLYWYLQNLGQGPELLIRYENEEAVDDSQLPKDRFSAERLKGVDSTLKIQPAELGDSAVYLCASSPRTGRNYEQYFGPGTRLTVT.

With regard to this clonotype: The CDR3 ends on some other residue instead of the conserved phenylalanine or tryptophan, so this is likely a read error. The V gene is TRBV11-2, the J gene TRBJ2-4; D perhaps matches TRBD1 (5 bases). Germline assignment: CDR1 SGHAT and CDR2 FQNNGV. CDR3 size: 14 residues. Trimming took off 6 bases at V and 6 bases at J, with 15 bases between the two ends. CDR3 loop: CASRTDRNVNIQYY. The CDR3 bases are TGTGCCAGCAGGACCGACAGAAATGTAAACATTCAGTACTAC.

This clonotype showed up many times. This chain joins TRBV12-3 or TRBV12-4 and TRBJ2-2, with 7 bases aligning to TRBD2. The junction had 10 bases not matched to a gene; V was cut back by 5 bases and J by 7 bases. This CDR3 is built from 15 residues. In DNA form, the CDR3 reads TGTGCCAGCAGTCCCCCCCGGGGGGAAAACGGGGAGCTGTTTTTT. Translated: CASSPPRGENGELFF.

Remarks on this clonotype: This may stem from a read error, because a much larger clone lies one nucleotide away. The chain combines TRBV12-3 or TRBV12-4 with TRBJ1-4; TRBD1 aligns across 9 bases. The CDR3 consists of 16 residues. J gave up 2 bases and V 5 bases, and 6 bases lay outside the gene matches. The CDR3 region is CASSMTTGGTNEKLFF. The CDR3 DNA follows: TGTGCCAGCAGTATGACTACAGGGGGCACTAATGAAAAACTGTTTTTT.

This clonotype was recorded many times. This chain joins TRBV4-1 and TRBJ1-2, with 7 bases matching TRBD1. V was pared by 1 base and J by 8 bases, with 10 bases of the junction left unmatched. This CDR3 has 15 residues. In germline, CDR1 is MGHRA, CDR2 YSYEKL. CDR3 in DNA: TGCGCCAGCAGCCAAGCCCCGACAGGGTCGGAAGGCTACACCTTC. Translating it yields CASSQAPTGSEGYTF.

The V call is TRBV4-2, the J call TRBJ2-3, with 11 bases lining up with TRBD2. Germline V CDR1 and CDR2: LGHNA, YNFKEQ. The CDR3 is 16 amino acids. Germline trimming cut 4 bases from V and 7 bases from J; bases unmatched to any gene: 10. DNA of the CDR3: TGTGCCAGCAGCCCCTCCGTACTAGCGGGAGTGAATACGCAGTATTTT. This gives the protein CASSPSVLAGVNTQYF.

V is TRBV5-1 and J is TRBJ1-5; possible D gene TRBD1, 5 bases. From germline, CDR1 is SGHRS and CDR2 YFSETQ. Trimming took off 4 bases at V and 3 bases at J, with 8 bases between the two ends. This CDR3 contains 13 residues. CDR3 nucleotide sequence: TGCGCCAGCAGCCCCGGGACCAATCAGCCCCAGCATTTT. It encodes CASSPGTNQPQHF.

This clonotype was found many times. The chain uses TRBV12-3 or TRBV12-4 and TRBJ1-2, with D hard to call. Trimming took 7 bases from V and 1 from J, leaving 13 bases between them. There are 14 residues in the CDR3. CDR3 nucleotides: TGTGCCAGCAACGACTACGTCGGTAACTATGGCTACACCTTC. Translated, it gives CASNDYVGNYGYTF.

Note on this clonotype: It may be a read error: a sequence one base away is much more abundant. The chain employs TRBV6-5 and TRBJ2-1, with D perhaps given as TRBD1 or TRBD2 (9 bases each). The CDR3 contains 17 residues. Germline CDR1 is MNHEY and CDR2 is SVGAGI. The CDR3 sequence: CVSGGTGPKTSYNEQFF. CDR3 sequence (DNA): TGTGTCAGCGGGGGGACAGGGCCAAAGACCTCCTACAATGAGCAGTTCTTC.

Comments on this clonotype: Relative to the germline gene, one junction end is altered; a read error may explain this. V is TRBV11-2 and J is TRBJ2-7; D might be TRBD1 (6 bases). The CDR3 runs to 14 residues. Germline CDR1 SGHAT, CDR2 FQNNGV. CDR3 region: CASSCDRTSDEKYF. The DNA of the CDR3 is TGTGCCAGCAGCTGCGACAGGACCTCGGACGAGAAGTACTTC. The full variable domain, rest sourced from reference TRBV11-2 and TRBJ2-7, is EAGVAQSPRYKIIEKRQSVAFWCNPISGHATLYWYQQILGQGPKLLIQFQNNGVVDDSQLPKDRFSAERLKGVDSTLKIQPAKLEDSAVYLCASSCDRTSDEKYFGPGTRLTVT.

This clonotype has more than one count but fewer than ten. One end of the junction fails to match germline, which may point to a read error. V is TRBV11-3 and J is TRBJ2-1; D remains ambiguous. The germline gives CDR1 SGHNT, CDR2 YENEEA. This CDR3 is 12 amino acids long. The chain's CDR3 is CACSSEFDEQFF. CDR3 sequence (DNA): TGTGCCTGCAGCTCCGAATTCGATGAGCAGTTCTTC.

Of note for this clonotype: The germline gene is not matched at one end of the junction; a read error may be the cause. V and J are TRBV4-1 and TRBJ1-5, with 9 bases fitting TRBD1. Germline-derived CDR1 and CDR2 are MGHRA and YSYEKL. The length of the CDR3 is 15 residues. CDR3 sequence: CASSPGTGPTQPQHF. DNA of the CDR3: TGCGCCAGCAGCCCGGGGACAGGGCCGACTCAGCCACAGCATTTT.

V usage is TRBV30 and J usage is TRBJ1-5; D unclear. Germline CDR1 GTSNPN, CDR2 SVGIG (reference sequence). V dropped 6 bases and J dropped 3 bases, with 15 bases sitting between them. The CDR3 contains 14 residues. The CDR3 DNA sequence: TGTGCCTGTAGTATTGGAGATCTCAATCAGCCCCAGCATTTT. This encodes CACSIGDLNQPQHF.

V and J are TRBV11-2 and TRBJ2-2; maybe TRBD2 (5 bases). V dropped 3 bases and J dropped 10 bases, with 18 bases sitting between them. The CDR3 is 15 amino acids. Germline V gene sequence: CDR1 SGHAT, CDR2 FQNNGV. The CDR3 region is CASSFWGVGGEELFF. For the CDR3, the DNA is TGTGCCAGCAGCTTCTGGGGAGTGGGTGGTGAGGAGCTGTTTTTT. The full variable domain, in which reference TRBV11-2 and TRBJ2-2 provide the parts outside the CDR3, is EAGVAQSPRYKIIEKRQSVAFWCNPISGHATLYWYQQILGQGPKLLIQFQNNGVVDDSQLPKDRFSAERLKGVDSTLKIQPAKLEDSAVYLCASSFWGVGGEELFFGEGSRLTVL.

This clonotype was observed once. The CDR3 region is CASSEGQGLARLYNEQYF. CDR3 nucleotide sequence: TGTGCCAGCAGCGAGGGACAGGGGTTAGCTAGACTTTATAACGAGCAGTACTTC. The chain carries TRBV11-2 and TRBJ2-7; 10 nucleotides agree with TRBD1. The CDR3 spans 18 residues. In germline, CDR1 is SGHAT, CDR2 FQNNGV. Losses at the gene ends were 5 bases for V and 5 bases for J; bases not matched to a gene: 18.

The V call is TRBV12-5, the J call TRBJ1-2, with a possible D match to TRBD1 (5 bases). From germline, CDR1 is LGHNT and CDR2 FRNRAP. The CDR3 sequence is 13 residues long. Trimming removed 6 bases at V and 3 bases at J, with 11 bases between. CDR3 DNA: TGTGCTAGTGGAGATGACAGTGACTATGGCTACACCTTC. It yields the protein CASGDDSDYGYTF.

For this clonotype: Lacking the conserved final phenylalanine or tryptophan, this CDR3 likely reflects a read error. The rearrangement uses TRBV11-2 and TRBJ2-5; D remains ambiguous. Per the germline V gene, CDR1 is SGHAT and CDR2 is FQNNGV. Trimming pared 1 base from V and 4 bases from J, leaving 16 bases between. The CDR3 length is 16 residues. In DNA, the CDR3 is TGTGCCAGCAGCTTAGGAATGGGTTATCCAGGAGAGACCCAGTACCTC. Translation: CASSLGMGYPGETQYL.

On this clonotype: The conserved final phenylalanine or tryptophan is absent from the CDR3, which likely points to a read error. The rearrangement links TRBV11-2 to TRBJ2-5, with TRBD2 as a possible D gene (6 bases). Looked up from germline, CDR1 is SGHAT and CDR2 is FQNNGV. Trimming left V 5 bases short and J 1 base short, with 14 bases between. The CDR3 covers 15 residues. The CDR3 DNA reads TGTGCCAGCAGCCGGGGACTGGTCCTCCAAGAGACCCAGTACTCC. Translated: CASSRGLVLQETQYS.

V and J are TRBV20-1 and TRBJ1-5; TRBD1 matches at 7 bases. Germline V CDR1 and CDR2: DFQATT, SNEGSKA (reference sequence). The CDR3 loop spans 12 amino acids. V was clipped by 7 bases and J by 5 bases; unmatched bases: 5. The CDR3 DNA reads as TGCAGTGTGGATCAGGGGGATCAGCCCCAGCATTTT. This encodes CSVDQGDQPQHF.

The chain is built from TRBV5-6 and TRBJ2-3; a possible D gene is TRBD2 (6 bases). The CDR3 is 17 residues long. The V gene's germline CDR1 is SGHDT and CDR2 YYEEEE. V was trimmed by 2 bases and J by 3 bases, leaving 19 bases between them. The CDR3 DNA reads TGTGCCAGCAGCTTCATCGGGAGTCCCTCTTATACAGATACGCAGTATTTT. Amino acid sequence: CASSFIGSPSYTDTQYF.

A remark on this clonotype: A junction end diverges from the germline sequence, so it may reflect a read error. This sequence joins TRBV11-1 and TRBJ2-2; D ambiguous. The CDR3 contains 14 residues. Germline V lookup: CDR1 SGHAT, CDR2 FQDESV (reference sequence). The CDR3 here is CAGRPSLDPGELFF. CDR3 DNA sequence: TGTGCCGGCAGGCCGAGCCTTGACCCCGGGGAGCTGTTTTTT.

This clonotype appeared many times. The rearrangement uses TRBV5-6 and TRBJ2-5; TRBD2 aligns across 8 bases. This CDR3 has 15 amino acids. Trimming at V came to 3 bases and at J to 5 bases, leaving 9 bases not matched to a gene. CDR1 is SGHDT and CDR2 is YYEEEE in the germline V gene. For the CDR3, the DNA is TGTGCCAGCAGCTCGACCGGGACTAGATTTGAGACCCAGTACTTC. Amino acid sequence: CASSSTGTRFETQYF. The variable domain in full, with the rest retrieved from reference TRBV5-6 and TRBJ2-5, is DAGVTQSPTHLIKTRGQQVTLRCSPKSGHDTVSWYQQALGQGPQFIFQYYEEEERQRGNFPDRFSGHQFPNYSSELNVNALLLGDSALYLCASSSTGTRFETQYFGPGTRLLVL.